A single TCR beta chain is shown here with its context. Clones were sequenced by immunoSEQ multiplex PCR, and TCRdb holds only the in-frame ones, with some missing. The data contain around 260,000 clones, about 80% of them singletons. These data are taken from a study of blood T cell repertoires in COVID-19. About the study: From the United States, Italy and Spain came samples of acute and convalescent COVID-19. Sources were T cells, B-cell-depleted T cells, or PBMCs; the material itself was cDNA or gDNA.

Seattle cases were enrolled at active infection and followed longitudinally. The CDR3 sequence is 15 residues long. Germline V gene lookup returns CDR1 LGHDT and CDR2 YNNKEL (reference sequence). V lost 4 bases and J 4 bases, leaving 14 bases between the germline ends. The clonotype comes from a person aged 65 to 85 with COVID-19, enrolled during active disease. The specimen was peripheral blood. The chain has TRBV3-1 (or the pseudogene TRBV3-2) and TRBJ2-1, with D uncertain. CDR3 nucleotide sequence: TGTGCCAGCAGCCTTTTAGCCCGACGTTACAATGAGCAGTTCTTC. Translating it yields CASSLLARRYNEQFF.